Presented here are 21 T cell receptor beta chains from one specimen sequenced in a study of cytomegalovirus exposure and HLA in healthy donors. 60 Vbeta and 13 Jbeta primers were used in PCR. Using immunoSEQ multiplex PCR, the repertoire was profiled, and TCRdb retains in-frame clones only, with some absent. Of about 180,000 clones listed, 81% were seen once; the top ten hold 4% to 5%. Sequenced sample: PBMCs. All receptors derive from a woman in her late teens or twenties in good health and CMV-seropositive.

The V gene is TRBV4-1, the J gene TRBJ2-5; 8 bases line up with TRBD2. This CDR3 contains 18 residues. From germline, CDR1 is MGHRA and CDR2 YSYEKL. V gave up 3 bases and J gave up 5 bases; unmatched junction bases: 17. DNA of the CDR3: TGCGCCAGCAGCCACGCCGTGGGTGTGCGGGGGGATCCGGAGACCCAGTACTTC. This translates into CASSHAVGVRGDPETQYF.

V and J are TRBV5-1 and TRBJ2-5; D unclear. The CDR3 contains 14 residues. Trimming removed 0 bases at V and 3 bases at J, with 9 bases between. From germline, CDR1 is SGHRS and CDR2 YFSETQ. The CDR3 protein is CASSLGLTKETQYF. The CDR3 DNA sequence: TGCGCCAGCAGCTTGGGACTGACGAAAGAGACCCAGTACTTC.

CDR3 amino acids: CASSLSAGDYNEQFF. The CDR3 region has the DNA TGTGCCAGCAGCTTATCAGCGGGGGATTACAATGAGCAGTTCTTC. The J gene is TRBJ2-1, the V gene TRBV7-3; 8 positions agree with TRBD2. The germline gives CDR1 SGHTA, CDR2 FQGTGA. This CDR3 contains 15 residues. Losses at the gene ends were 2 bases for V and 4 bases for J; bases not matched to a gene: 4.

This clone was recorded a few times. This chain uses TRBV28 with TRBJ2-7; no reliable D call. V was trimmed by 8 bases and J by 5 bases, leaving 10 bases between them. Germline-derived CDR1 and CDR2 are MDHEN and SYDVKM. This CDR3 is 11 amino acids long. CDR3 DNA sequence: TGTGCCAGCCGTGGGCTCCACGAGCAGTACTTC. This gives the protein CASRGLHEQYF.

The genes are TRBV6-6 and TRBJ1-1; D is undetermined. The V gene lost 6 bases and the J gene lost 4 bases, with 12 bases spanning the gap. Germline V gene data show CDR1 as MNHNY and CDR2 as SVGAGI (reference sequence). CDR3 length: 13 residues. The CDR3 region has the DNA TGTGCCAGCAGCTTGGACTTTCTCACTGAAGCTTTCTTT. It codes for CASSLDFLTEAFF.

The V gene is TRBV27, the J gene TRBJ1-2, with TRBD1 identical over 9 bases. After removal of 6 bases from V and 4 bases from J, the junction contained 6 bases not matched to a gene. Germline V CDR1 and CDR2: MNHEY, SMNVEV (reference sequence). The CDR3 sequence is 14 residues long. The CDR3 loop reads CASSTGGSSYGYTF. CDR3 in DNA: TGTGCCAGCAGCACAGGGGGCTCCTCCTATGGCTACACCTTC.

The J gene is TRBJ2-5, the V gene TRBV7-8; 8 bases are a match to TRBD1. This CDR3 spans 14 amino acids. J lost 3 bases, V lost 5 bases, and 5 bases had no gene match. Germline V gene sequence: CDR1 SGHVS, CDR2 FQNEAQ. The CDR3 sequence: CASSLLGQEETQYF. As DNA, the CDR3 is TGTGCCAGCAGCCTCCTGGGACAGGAAGAGACCCAGTACTTC. The variable domain in full, completed from reference TRBV7-8 and TRBJ2-5, reads GAGVSQSPRYKVAKRGQDVALRCDPISGHVSLFWYQQALGQGPEFLTYFQNEAQLDKSGLPSDRFFAERPEGSVSTLKIQRTQQEDSAVYLCASSLLGQEETQYFGPGTRLLVL.

V is TRBV15 and J is TRBJ2-1; the match to TRBD2 covers 8 bases. V was pared by 7 bases and J by 8 bases, with 7 bases of the junction left unmatched. From germline, CDR1 is LNHNV and CDR2 YYDKDF (reference sequence). CDR3 length: 13 amino acids. The CDR3 DNA sequence: TGTGCCACCAAGCGCGGGGGGCTTGATGAGCAGTTCTTC. Its protein is CATKRGGLDEQFF.

The rearrangement joins TRBV19 to TRBJ2-7; possible D gene TRBD2, 6 bases. Looked up from germline, CDR1 is LNHDA and CDR2 is SQIVND (reference sequence). This CDR3 has 18 residues. Between the trimmed V and J ends, which lost 0 bases and 1 base, there was a span of 19 bases. This CDR3 is CASSIDWAGRRASYEQYF. The CDR3 coding sequence is TGTGCCAGTAGTATAGATTGGGCGGGGCGCAGGGCGTCCTACGAGCAGTACTTC.

The V call is TRBV6-1, the J call TRBJ2-7, with D perhaps matching TRBD1 (6 bases). Germline V lookup: CDR1 MNHNS, CDR2 SASEGT. The CDR3 is made up of 14 amino acids. Trimming stripped 2 bases from V and 7 bases from J, with 15 bases between. The CDR3 loop is CASSEKTGLREQYF. The CDR3 bases are TGTGCCAGCAGTGAAAAGACAGGACTTCGGGAGCAGTACTTC.

This chain joins TRBV11-2 and TRBJ1-2; D remains ambiguous. The CDR3 has 14 amino acids. Germline-derived CDR1 and CDR2 are SGHAT and FQNNGV. V was shortened by 0 bases and J by 1 base, with 6 bases between the two germline ends. CDR3 coding DNA: TGTGCCAGCAGCTTAGATCAGGTTAACTATGGCTACACCTTC. Translation gives CASSLDQVNYGYTF. The full variable domain, completed using reference TRBV11-2 and TRBJ1-2, is EAGVAQSPRYKIIEKRQSVAFWCNPISGHATLYWYQQILGQGPKLLIQFQNNGVVDDSQLPKDRFSAERLKGVDSTLKIQPAKLEDSAVYLCASSLDQVNYGYTFGSGTRLTVV.

The gene calls are TRBV7-6 and TRBJ2-2; a weak D match, TRBD2 (6 bases). V shed 1 base and J shed 5 bases, with 11 bases lying between them. This CDR3 has 15 amino acids. CDR1 SGHVS and CDR2 FNYEAQ come from the germline V gene. This chain's CDR3 is CASSLGGTFTGELFF. The CDR3 DNA sequence: TGTGCCAGCAGCTTAGGCGGGACTTTTACCGGGGAGCTGTTTTTT. The full variable domain, in which reference TRBV7-6 and TRBJ2-2 provide the parts outside the CDR3, is GAGVSQSPRYKVTKRGQDVALRCDPISGHVSLYWYRQALGQGPEFLTYFNYEAQQDKSGLPNDRFSAERPEGSISTLTIQRTEQRDSAMYRCASSLGGTFTGELFFGEGSRLTVL.

This clone occurred a few times. The gene calls are TRBV12-5 and TRBJ2-2, with D possibly TRBD2 on 6 matching bases. Trimming removed 4 bases at V and 4 bases at J, with 10 bases between. This CDR3 region has 14 residues. Germline loops: CDR1 LGHNT, CDR2 FRNRAP. The CDR3 nucleotides read TGTGCTAGTGGTTCCGCGGGGAGCACCGGGGAGCTGTTTTTT. As protein: CASGSAGSTGELFF.

This chain links TRBV4-1 with TRBJ1-5; D unclear. The CDR3 sequence is 13 residues long. Trimming took 1 base from V and 6 from J, leaving 7 bases between them. Germline-derived CDR1 and CDR2 are MGHRA and YSYEKL. CDR3 nucleotides: TGCGCCAGCAGCCAAGTTTCAGGTCAGCCCCAGCATTTT. It specifies CASSQVSGQPQHF.

V gene TRBV9 combines with J gene TRBJ2-5; 9 bases fit TRBD1. The V segment lost 0 bases and the J segment 2 bases; nucleotides outside the gene matches: 2. The CDR3 loop spans 15 amino acids. Per germline, CDR1 SGDLS and CDR2 YYNGEE. The chain's CDR3 is CASSVAGTGQETQYF. The CDR3 DNA follows: TGTGCCAGCAGCGTAGCTGGGACAGGGCAAGAGACCCAGTACTTC. The variable domain in full, with the rest retrieved from reference TRBV9 and TRBJ2-5, is DSGVTQTPKHLITATGQRVTLRCSPRSGDLSVYWYQQSLDQGLQFLIQYYNGEERAKGNILERFSAQQFPDLHSELNLSSLELGDSALYFCASSVAGTGQETQYFGPGTRLLVL.

This chain joins TRBV2 and TRBJ1-4; 7 bases map to TRBD1. J gave up 7 bases and V 6 bases, and 11 bases lay outside the gene matches. Germline V CDR1 and CDR2: SNHLY, FYNNEI. The CDR3 is made up of 15 amino acids. CDR3 sequence (DNA): TGTGCCAGCAGCGACAGGGTCGCCACGCTTGAAAAACTGTTTTTT. This encodes CASSDRVATLEKLFF.

The V call is TRBV11-2, the J call TRBJ2-5, with D hard to call. CDR3 length equals 12 residues. Germline V gene lookup returns CDR1 SGHAT and CDR2 FQNNGV. V dropped 5 bases and J dropped 5 bases, with 9 bases sitting between them. The CDR3 here is CASSGLPETQYF. The CDR3 region has the DNA TGTGCCAGCAGCGGGCTTCCGGAGACCCAGTACTTC.

This clone was picked up a small number of times. The gene calls are TRBV4-2 and TRBJ2-1, with 9 positions matching TRBD2. The V gene end was trimmed by 3 bases and the J gene end by 6 bases; junction bases not matched to a gene: 12. There are 17 residues in the CDR3. In germline, CDR1 is LGHNA, CDR2 YNFKEQ. CDR3 sequence: CASSQDLVGSGGNEQFF. CDR3 nucleotide sequence: TGTGCCAGCAGCCAGGACCTGGTAGGTAGCGGGGGCAATGAGCAGTTCTTC.

This clone turned up a few times. The CDR3 nucleotides are TGTGCCAGCAGTGAATTGGGGGGCGAGCAGTACTTC. Translating gives CASSELGGEQYF. The chain combines TRBV6-1 with TRBJ2-7; tentative D call: TRBD2 (6 bases). V lost 2 bases and J 6 bases, leaving 8 bases between the germline ends. This CDR3 region has 12 residues. CDR1 and CDR2 from the germline V gene are MNHNS and SASEGT.

The V and J genes are TRBV11-2 and TRBJ2-5; TRBD1 might be the D (7 bases). The CDR3 has 17 amino acids. Germline V lookup: CDR1 SGHAT, CDR2 FQNNGV. The V end was cut by 4 bases, the J end by 2 bases, with 20 bases between. This CDR3 is CASSSRGAGAFQETQYF. As DNA, the CDR3 is TGTGCCAGCAGCTCCAGGGGGGCAGGGGCATTTCAAGAGACCCAGTACTTC.

This chain connects TRBV6-4 to TRBJ2-2, with 10 nucleotides matching TRBD1. Germline trimming cut 4 bases from V and 6 bases from J; bases unmatched to any gene: 2. CDR3 length: 14 amino acids. Germline values: CDR1 MRHNA, CDR2 SNTAGT. The CDR3 DNA reads as TGTGCCAGCAGTGCGGGACAGGGGTCCGGGGAGCTGTTTTTT. Translation: CASSAGQGSGELFF.